This T cell receptor beta chain derives from a study of shared clonotypes between healthy human individuals. Sequenced by immunoSEQ multiplex PCR; TCRdb stores in-frame clones only, minus some. Here the sample spans about 750,000 clones, almost 95% being singletons. Naive CD8 cells comprised CD45RO-negative, CCR7-positively selected cells, excluding terminally differentiated effector memory CD45RA+ cells. Study findings and constraints: Donor scarcity curtailed the genetic and exposure-history diversity represented herein.

This CDR3 region has 15 residues. With 3 bases clipped from V and 0 bases from J, the junction kept 5 bases outside the gene matches. CDR1 is SGHAT, CDR2 FQNNGV, per germline. As concerns this clone: No antigen is known for it.

Sequencing was carried out using naive CD8+ T cells sorted from blood. The chain links TRBV11-2 to TRBJ2-7; 7 bases fit TRBD2. This receptor was obtained from a man aged 25 to 40 in good health. This CDR3 reads CASSFSGDSSYEQYF. The CDR3 coding sequence is TGTGCCAGCAGCTTCAGCGGGGATAGCTCCTACGAGCAGTACTTC.